The 13 T cell receptor beta chains below all came from one sample that was sequenced in a study of CD8 T cells in Susac syndrome. Random hexamers primed reverse transcription of roughly 0.5 to 1 ug RNA. TCRdb re-analysed the immunoSEQ multiplex PCR reads in MiXCR, keeping a single row per CDR3 protein. Of more than 200,000 distinct CDR3 sequences listed, approximately 92% are singletons. Sequenced input: CD4+ T cells from PBMCs. These receptors came from a human donor with multiple sclerosis.

The rearrangement uses TRBV27 and TRBJ2-6; TRBD2 might be the D (6 bases). V was shortened by 8 bases and J by 0 bases, with 20 bases between the two germline ends. The CDR3 totals 18 residues. The germline V gene encodes CDR1 MNHEY and CDR2 SMNVEV (reference sequence). The CDR3 protein is CASDPHPGLSSGANVLTF. In DNA, the CDR3 is TGTGCCAGCGATCCCCATCCGGGACTCAGCTCTGGGGCCAACGTCCTGACTTTC.

The chain carries TRBV6-5 and TRBJ1-2, with D unresolved. V lost 0 bases and J lost 5, with 13 bases in between. Germline V gene sequence: CDR1 MNHEY, CDR2 SVGAGI. The CDR3 is 15 residues long. The DNA for the CDR3 is TGTGCCAGCAGTTACTCGATCCCCCGATCATATGGCTACACCTTC. Translation: CASSYSIPRSYGYTF.

V is TRBV19 and J is TRBJ1-5; tentative D call: TRBD1 (6 bases). This CDR3 has 15 amino acids. Per germline, CDR1 LNHDA and CDR2 SQIVND (reference sequence). V was trimmed by 6 bases and J by 6 bases, leaving 18 bases between them. CDR3 loop: CASRPDRSEIQPQHF. The CDR3 DNA follows: TGTGCCAGTAGACCCGACAGGTCTGAGATTCAGCCCCAGCATTTT.

This sequence joins TRBV2 and TRBJ2-7; no definite D call. This CDR3 is built from 12 residues. The germline gives CDR1 SNHLY, CDR2 FYNNEI. V lost 4 bases, J lost 7 bases, and 11 bases lay in between. The CDR3 sequence is CASSGGLGEQYV. In DNA, the CDR3 is TGTGCCAGCAGTGGGGGTCTGGGAGAGCAGTACGTC.

In this sample, this clonotype turned up once. The chain recombines TRBV20-1 with TRBJ2-2; 12 bases agree with TRBD2. V was pared by 0 bases and J by 5 bases, with 7 bases of the junction left unmatched. Germline V gene data show CDR1 as DFQATT and CDR2 as SNEGSKA (reference sequence). The CDR3 totals 17 residues. CDR3 nucleotides: TGCAGTGCTAGAGATGCGCTAGCGGGGGGGAATACCGGGGAGCTGTTTTTT. Residues: CSARDALAGGNTGELFF.

This chain uses TRBV4-1 with TRBJ2-1; 11 bases are a match to TRBD2. From germline, CDR1 is MGHRA and CDR2 YSYEKL. CDR3 length: 15 residues. The junction had 10 bases not matched to a gene; V was cut back by 8 bases and J by 7 bases. This CDR3 is CASRPGGLAENEQFF. The DNA of the CDR3 is TGCGCCAGCCGCCCCGGGGGACTAGCGGAAAATGAGCAGTTCTTC.

The chain carries TRBV12-3 or TRBV12-4 and TRBJ1-6; unclear D gene. V was cut by 5 bases and J by 6 bases, with 14 bases left in between. The CDR3 sequence is 15 residues long. The DNA for the CDR3 is TGTGCCAGCAGTCCGACGCGTGGTCCTAATTCACCCCTCCACTTT. It is translated as CASSPTRGPNSPLHF.

This clonotype was picked up one time. The chain combines TRBV29-1 with TRBJ2-2; D remains unclear. Germline V gene data show CDR1 as SQVTM and CDR2 as ANQGSEA. Between the trimmed V and J ends, which lost 7 bases and 5 bases, there was a span of 14 bases. The CDR3 covers 13 residues. The CDR3 nucleotides are TGCAGCGCCGGTCGTCCCCTAACCGGGGAGCTGTTTTTT. Translating it yields CSAGRPLTGELFF.

The chain employs TRBV6-7 and TRBJ2-1; TRBD2 matches at 8 bases. TRBV6-7 is designated an ORF whose function remains uncertain. Trimming removed 7 bases from V and 7 bases from J; junction bases left unmatched: 12. CDR3 length: 15 amino acids. The CDR3 loop reads CASTPPGTSPNEQFF. For the CDR3, the DNA is TGTGCCAGCACCCCACCCGGGACTAGTCCGAATGAGCAGTTCTTC.

The chain couples TRBV28 to TRBJ2-7; 11 nucleotides agree with TRBD2. CDR3 length equals 16 residues. The germline gives CDR1 MDHEN, CDR2 SYDVKM. V shed 1 base, J shed 1 base, and the junction held 3 bases outside the gene matches. The CDR3 region has the DNA TGTGCCAGCAGTTTATCAGGGACTAGCGGATCCTACGAGCAGTACTTC. Translating it yields CASSLSGTSGSYEQYF.

This chain connects TRBV12-3 or TRBV12-4 to TRBJ1-1, with TRBD1 matching 8 bases. This CDR3 comprises 13 residues. With V trimmed by 10 bases and J by 5 bases, 9 bases remained unmatched. The CDR3 sequence: CATNPRGLTEAFF. CDR3 DNA: TGTGCCACAAACCCCAGGGGGCTAACTGAAGCTTTCTTT.

This rearrangement joins TRBV6-1 to TRBJ1-5; D ambiguous. Trimming pared 3 bases from V and 11 bases from J, leaving 14 bases between. CDR3 size: 13 residues. Germline CDR1 MNHNS, CDR2 SASEGT. The CDR3 DNA follows: TGTGCCAGCAGTGACCGAACGCGAGAGGCCCAGCATTTT. This encodes CASSDRTREAQHF.

The chain employs TRBV3-1 and TRBJ2-7; TRBD1 agrees at 7 bases. The CDR3 consists of 16 residues. The V and J ends lost 0 bases and 6 bases, in that order; junction bases with no gene match: 11. Germline V CDR1 and CDR2: LGHDT, YNNKEL (reference sequence). DNA for the CDR3: TGTGCCAGCAGCCAAGAGACAGGGATGATAATCCGCGAGCAGTACTTC. Translated, it gives CASSQETGMIIREQYF.